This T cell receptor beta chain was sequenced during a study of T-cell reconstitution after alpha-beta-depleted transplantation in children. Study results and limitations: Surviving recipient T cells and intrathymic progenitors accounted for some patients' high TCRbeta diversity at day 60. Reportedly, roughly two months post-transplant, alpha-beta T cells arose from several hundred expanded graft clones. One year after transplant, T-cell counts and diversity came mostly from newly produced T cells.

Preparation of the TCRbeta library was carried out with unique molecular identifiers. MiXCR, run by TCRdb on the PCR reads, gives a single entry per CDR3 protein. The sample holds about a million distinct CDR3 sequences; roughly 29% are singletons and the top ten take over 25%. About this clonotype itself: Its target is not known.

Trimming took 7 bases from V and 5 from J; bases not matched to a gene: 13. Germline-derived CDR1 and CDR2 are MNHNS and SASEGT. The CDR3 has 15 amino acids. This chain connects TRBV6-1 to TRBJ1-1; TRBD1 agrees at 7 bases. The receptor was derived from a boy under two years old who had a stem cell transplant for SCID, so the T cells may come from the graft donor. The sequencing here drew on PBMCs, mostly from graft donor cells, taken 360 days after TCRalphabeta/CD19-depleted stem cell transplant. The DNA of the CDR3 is TGTGCCAGCAAGACGTTAGCTACAGGGGCAACTGAAGCTTTCTTT. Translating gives CASKTLATGATEAFF.